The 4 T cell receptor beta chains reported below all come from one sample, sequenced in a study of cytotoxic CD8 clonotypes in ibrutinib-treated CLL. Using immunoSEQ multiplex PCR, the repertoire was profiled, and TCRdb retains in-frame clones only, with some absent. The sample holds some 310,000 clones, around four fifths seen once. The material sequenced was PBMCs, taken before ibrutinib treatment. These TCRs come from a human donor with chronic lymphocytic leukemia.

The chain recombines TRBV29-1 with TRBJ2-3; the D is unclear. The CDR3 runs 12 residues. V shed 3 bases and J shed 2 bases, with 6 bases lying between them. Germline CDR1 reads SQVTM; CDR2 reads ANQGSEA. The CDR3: CSVDKDTDTQYF. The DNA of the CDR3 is TGCAGCGTTGACAAAGACACAGATACGCAGTATTTT.

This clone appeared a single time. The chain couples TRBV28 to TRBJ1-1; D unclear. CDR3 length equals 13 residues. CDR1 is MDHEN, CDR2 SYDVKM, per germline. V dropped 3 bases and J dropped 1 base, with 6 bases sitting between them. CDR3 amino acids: CASSFRQNTEAFF. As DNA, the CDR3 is TGTGCCAGCAGTTTTAGACAGAACACTGAAGCTTTCTTT.

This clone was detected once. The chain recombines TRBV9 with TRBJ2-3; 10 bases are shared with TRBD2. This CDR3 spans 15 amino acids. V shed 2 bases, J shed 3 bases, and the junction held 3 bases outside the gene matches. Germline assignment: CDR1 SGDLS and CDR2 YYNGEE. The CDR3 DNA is TGTGCCAGCAGCGTTACAGCGGGAGGGACAGATACGCAGTATTTT. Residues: CASSVTAGGTDTQYF.

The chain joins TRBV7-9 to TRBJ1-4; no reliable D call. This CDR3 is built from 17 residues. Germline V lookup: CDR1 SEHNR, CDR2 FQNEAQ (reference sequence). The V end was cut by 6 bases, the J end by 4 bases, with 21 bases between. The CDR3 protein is CASRPTRPGMINEKLFF. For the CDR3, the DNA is TGTGCCAGCAGACCAACACGCCCCGGGATGATTAATGAAAAACTGTTTTTT.